This is a list of T cell receptor beta chains from one sample in a study of T cell clonotyping in hematopoietic cell transplantation. Some clones are missing from TCRdb's copy, which holds only in-frame ones; the method was immunoSEQ multiplex PCR. Altogether 5,500 to 7,500 clones are present, approximately 80% being singletons, with the ten largest covering 14% to 15%. The sample here was peripheral blood mononuclear cells, taken before stem cell transplant. The receptors were gathered from a woman between 50 and 59 years old with acute myeloid leukemia. Some clones in this sample may be carry-over from other donors' samples. CDR3s include the opening cysteine and the closing phenylalanine or tryptophan. D genes are given only for firm matches. The listing skips clone size in some rows; elsewhere it reads once, few, many or a size class.

j_gene,d_gene,v_gene,abundance,CDR3nt,CDR3aa
TRBJ1-3,.,TRBV7-2,once,TGTGCCAGCAGCCCTCGACCTGGAAACACCATATATTTT,CASSPRPGNTIYF
TRBJ2-3,.,TRBV19,.,TGTGCCAGTAGTAGGACTACTAGCACAGATACGCAGTATTTT,CASSRTTSTDTQYF
TRBJ2-7,.,TRBV7-2,few,TGTGCCAGCAGCTCCCTGACGTGGGAGCAGTACTTC,CASSSLTWEQYF
TRBJ1-2,.,TRBV5-1,.,TGCGCCAGCAACCCCTCGGCAGGACCTAACTATGGCTACACCTTC,CASNPSAGPNYGYTF
TRBJ2-4,TRBD1,TRBV6-1,few,TGTGCCAGCAGTGAAACTTCAGGGGGAGCTGAAAACATTCAGTACTTC,CASSETSGGAENIQYF
TRBJ2-3,TRBD2,TRBV29-1,.,TGCAGCGTCCCCCGGACTAGCGGGAGGGTAGACACAGATACGCAGTATTTT,CSVPRTSGRVDTDTQYF
TRBJ2-7,TRBD1,TRBV19,.,TGTGCCAGTAGTATCAGGACAGGGGGCTCCTACGAGCAGTACTTC,CASSIRTGGSYEQYF
TRBJ2-7,.,TRBV28,.,TGTGCCAGCCTCCTCTGGGGGGACGAGCAGTACTTC,CASLLWGDEQYF
TRBJ1-1,.,TRBV9,.,TGTGCCAGCAGCAGCGGGGTGCACACTGAAGCTTTCTTT,CASSSGVHTEAFF
TRBJ1-2,.,TRBV29-1,.,TGCAGCTCTGACCCGATTCGGGGCTACACCTTC,CSSDPIRGYTF
TRBJ2-5,.,TRBV2,.,TGTGCCAGCGCCGGCCTAGCCGAGGGGACCCAGTACTTC,CASAGLAEGTQYF
TRBJ1-1,.,TRBV5-4,once,TGTGCCAGCAGCTTCTCAACAGGGAACACTGAAGCTTTCTTT,CASSFSTGNTEAFF
TRBJ1-3,.,TRBV30,.,TGTGCCTGCTTCTCGGGGGATCGCGAAAACACCATATATTTT,CACFSGDRENTIYF
TRBJ1-2,.,TRBV27,.,TGTGCCAGCAGTTTATCGATCGGGGGGGCCAGCGGCTACACCTTC,CASSLSIGGASGYTF